This T cell receptor beta chain comes out of a study of shared clonotypes between healthy human individuals. Study-wide context: Three plates were used per donor for CD4 naive, three for CD4 memory, two for CD8 naive and one for CD8 memory. Study-wide results and caveats: The sampled material consisted only of blood, and tissue repertoires are likely to differ.

The CDR3 contains 11 residues. CDR1 and CDR2 (germline): SQVTM, ANQGSEA. V was pared by 3 bases and J by 5 bases, with 4 bases between. Template for every sorted-subset replicate PCR totaled about 0.2 ug DNA, 30,000 to 35,000 T cell genomes. The assay was immunoSEQ multiplex PCR, and TCRdb's table has in-frame clones only and misses some. The table shows hundreds of thousands of clones, with 90% to 95% occurring only once. It was CD45RO-negative cells, positively selected for CCR7, that made up naive CD8 cells, with terminally differentiated effector memory CD45RA+ cells excluded. A note on this clone: Its antigen is unidentified.

The sequence was collected from a man younger than 40 in good health. Sequenced: naive CD8+ T cells sorted from blood. The chain employs TRBV29-1 and TRBJ1-4; the D is unclear. The DNA of the CDR3 is TGCAGCGTTGAGAAGAATGAAAAACTGTTTTTT. Residues: CSVEKNEKLFF.